The sequence of this TCR beta chain was determined in a study of OX40 agonist ivuxolimab in advanced cancers. Germline trimming cut 8 bases from V and 4 bases from J; bases unmatched to any gene: 6. Germline V gene data show CDR1 as KGHSH and CDR2 as LQKENI. This CDR3 spans 13 amino acids. TCRdb's copy holds only in-frame clones and misses some; the assay was immunoSEQ multiplex PCR. The sample holds more than 30,000 clones, about 87% seen once. Drawing of blood for sampling happened at baseline, at cycle 4 day 1, and at cycle 7 day 1. J is TRBJ1-1 and V is TRBV18, with TRBD1 matching 8 bases. The starting material was CD4+ or CD8+ T cells sorted from blood, obtained in a trial of the OX40 agonist ivuxolimab. This TCR came from an adult with an advanced solid tumor such as melanoma, head and neck, liver or kidney cancer. CDR3 sequence: CASAGGAGTEAFF. The CDR3 coding sequence is TGTGCCAGCGCAGGGGGCGCAGGCACTGAAGCTTTCTTT.